The 11 T cell receptor beta chains below come from one sample, sequenced in a study of blood T cell repertoires in COVID-19. Profiled with immunoSEQ multiplex PCR; TCRdb holds only in-frame clones, not every one. Among 70,000 to 90,000 clones listed, approximately 90% were seen once. Sequenced: PBMCs or T cells enriched from blood (not recorded which). These receptors all stem from a woman in her forties or fifties with acute COVID-19.

The gene calls are TRBV2 and TRBJ2-1; TRBD2 aligns across 10 bases. The V segment lost 6 bases and the J segment 8 bases; nucleotides outside the gene matches: 10. The CDR3 spans 15 residues. Per the germline V gene, CDR1 is SNHLY and CDR2 is FYNNEI. The CDR3 bases are TGTGCCAGCAGCTTGTTGGGACTAGCGACTGATGAGCAGTTCTTC. Translated: CASSLLGLATDEQFF.

This clone has a single count. The gene calls are TRBV25-1 and TRBJ2-3; 9 nucleotides align to TRBD2. The CDR3 extends over 17 amino acids. Germline V gives CDR1 MGHDK, CDR2 SYGVNS. After removal of 3 bases from V and 1 base from J, the junction contained 8 bases not matched to a gene. The CDR3 DNA reads as TGTGCCAGCAGTGACATTAGCGGGAGCACCCGCACAGATACGCAGTATTTT. Translation gives CASSDISGSTRTDTQYF.

This clone was picked up one time. The CDR3 nucleotides are TGTGCCAGCAGTGAGGGGGCAACCTACAATGAGCAGTTCTTC. As protein: CASSEGATYNEQFF. The chain combines TRBV6-2 or TRBV6-3 with TRBJ2-1; 7 bases are shared with TRBD1. Per the germline V gene, CDR1 is MNHEY and CDR2 is SVGEGT. The CDR3 spans 14 residues. The junction had 3 bases not matched to a gene; V was cut back by 5 bases and J by 2 bases.

The genes are TRBV5-6 and TRBJ2-7; a weak D match, TRBD1 (6 bases). V was trimmed by 5 bases and J by 2 bases, leaving 17 bases between them. The germline CDR1 and CDR2 sequences are SGHDT and YYEEEE. The CDR3 has 15 residues. CDR3 loop: CASRTQGSGAYEQYF. CDR3 bases: TGTGCCAGCAGGACCCAGGGGAGTGGCGCCTACGAGCAGTACTTC.

For the CDR3, the DNA is TGTGCCTGGAGTGACCAGGGTCCCTACGAGCAGTACTTC. It specifies CAWSDQGPYEQYF. This rearrangement joins TRBV30 to TRBJ2-7; D is perhaps TRBD1 (5 bases). Trimming cost V 1 base and J 2 bases, with 9 bases left between them. This CDR3 has 13 residues. Per the germline V gene, CDR1 is GTSNPN and CDR2 is SVGIG (reference sequence). Supplemented by reference TRBV30 and TRBJ2-7, the full variable domain reads SQTIHQWPATLVQPVGSPLSLECTVEGTSNPNLYWYRQAAGRGLQLLFYSVGIGQISSEVPQNLSASRPQDRQFILSSKKLLLSDSGFYLCAWSDQGPYEQYFGPGTRLTVT.

The chain links TRBV5-1 to TRBJ1-3; TRBD1 might be the D (6 bases). V was clipped by 4 bases and J by 0 bases, with 11 bases between them. CDR3 length: 15 residues. CDR1 and CDR2 from the germline V gene are SGHRS and YFSETQ. The CDR3 nucleotides are TGCGCCAGCAGCCCGAGGACAGTCTCTGGAAACACCATATATTTT. Translating it yields CASSPRTVSGNTIYF. Variable domain in full (rest from reference TRBV5-1 and TRBJ1-3): KAGVTQTPRYLIKTRGQQVTLSCSPISGHRSVSWYQQTPGQGLQFLFEYFSETQRNKGNFPGRFSGRQFSNSRSEMNVSTLELGDSALYLCASSPRTVSGNTIYFGEGSWLTVV.

The chain is built from TRBV7-8 and TRBJ2-7; 9 bases align to TRBD1. The germline V gene encodes CDR1 SGHVS and CDR2 FQNEAQ. The trim removed 1 base at V and 2 bases at J, leaving 3 bases unmatched. This CDR3 spans 15 amino acids. The CDR3 DNA follows: TGTGCCAGCAGCTTAGTAACAGGGGGCGCCTACGAGCAGTACTTC. The encoded protein is CASSLVTGGAYEQYF.

In its sample, this clone was seen once. The CDR3 loop is CASSPGQGYTEAFF. In DNA form, the CDR3 reads TGTGCCAGCAGCCCCGGACAGGGGTACACTGAAGCTTTCTTT. The V and J genes are TRBV5-4 and TRBJ1-1; 9 bases fit TRBD1. The CDR3 is made up of 14 amino acids. V lost 4 bases, J lost 3 bases, and 4 bases stayed unmatched. CDR1 is SGHNT and CDR2 is YYREEE in the germline V gene (reference sequence).

This clone was detected only once. This sequence joins TRBV25-1 and TRBJ1-3; 7 bases are shared with TRBD1. Germline loops: CDR1 MGHDK, CDR2 SYGVNS. This CDR3 has 14 residues. V lost 7 bases, J lost 4 bases, and 7 bases stayed unmatched. In DNA form, the CDR3 reads TGTGCCAGCACTCCGACAGGGAACGGAAACACCATATATTTT. Translating it yields CASTPTGNGNTIYF.

V gene TRBV27 combines with J gene TRBJ1-2; 10 positions match TRBD1. The J segment lost 4 bases and the V segment lost 5 bases, leaving 4 bases of the junction unmatched. CDR1 is MNHEY and CDR2 is SMNVEV in the germline V gene (reference sequence). The CDR3 is made up of 14 amino acids. CDR3 region: CASSPGQGVYGYTF. CDR3 coding DNA: TGTGCCAGCAGTCCTGGACAGGGGGTCTATGGCTACACCTTC.

This chain joins TRBV4-3 and TRBJ1-1, with D perhaps matching TRBD1 (5 bases). Per the germline V gene, CDR1 is LGHNA and CDR2 is YSLEER. The CDR3 is 17 residues long. The ends were cut back, 4 bases at V and 11 bases at J, with 29 bases in the middle. The CDR3: CASSPNYRDLWGVRAFF. In nucleotides, the CDR3 is TGCGCCAGCAGCCCCAATTATAGGGATCTATGGGGGGTGCGGGCTTTCTTT.